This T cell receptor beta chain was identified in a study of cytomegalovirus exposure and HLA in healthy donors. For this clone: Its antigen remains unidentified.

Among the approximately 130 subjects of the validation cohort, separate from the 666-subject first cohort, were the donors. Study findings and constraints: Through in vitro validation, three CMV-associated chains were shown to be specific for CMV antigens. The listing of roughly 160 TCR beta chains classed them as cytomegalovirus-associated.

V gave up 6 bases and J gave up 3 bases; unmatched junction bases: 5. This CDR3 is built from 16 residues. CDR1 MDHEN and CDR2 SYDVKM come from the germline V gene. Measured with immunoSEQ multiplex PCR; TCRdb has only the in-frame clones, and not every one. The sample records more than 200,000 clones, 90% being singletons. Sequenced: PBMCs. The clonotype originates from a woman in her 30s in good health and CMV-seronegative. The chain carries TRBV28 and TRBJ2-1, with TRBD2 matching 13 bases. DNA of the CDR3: TGTGCCAGCAGCACTAGCGGGAGGGCCCACTACAATGAGCAGTTCTTC. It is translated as CASSTSGRAHYNEQFF.